The 21 T cell receptor beta chains presented below share a single source sample, sequenced in a study of cytomegalovirus exposure and HLA in healthy donors. PCR was performed using 60 Vbeta and 13 Jbeta primers. TCRdb keeps only in-frame clones here, not all; method: immunoSEQ multiplex PCR. The data hold 150,000 or so clones, with around two thirds observed a single time. The sequenced sample was PBMCs. The receptor source for this set is a woman in her late teens or twenties in good health and CMV-seronegative.

A remark on this clone: The identical CDR3 is also encoded by other nucleotide sequences in the sample. This chain uses TRBV18 with TRBJ2-7; 9 positions match TRBD1. The germline V gene has CDR1 KGHSH and CDR2 LQKENI. V shed 6 bases and J 4 bases; nucleotides not matched to a gene: 10. The length of the CDR3 is 15 residues. The CDR3 region is CASSPPGQGLYEQYF. The CDR3, as DNA: TGTGCCAGCTCTCCCCCGGGACAGGGTTTATACGAGCAGTACTTC.

The chain links TRBV4-1 to TRBJ1-1, with 8 positions matching TRBD1. The trim removed 2 bases at V and 3 bases at J, leaving 5 bases unmatched. CDR3 length: 15 amino acids. Per the germline V gene, CDR1 is MGHRA and CDR2 is YSYEKL. The CDR3 here is CASSQRQGSYTEAFF. The CDR3 DNA reads TGCGCCAGCAGCCAACGACAGGGGAGTTACACTGAAGCTTTCTTT.

The V and J genes are TRBV27 and TRBJ1-2; 8 bases are shared with TRBD1. Trimming took 9 bases from V and 7 from J; bases not matched to a gene: 10. This CDR3 contains 13 residues. The V gene's germline CDR1 is MNHEY and CDR2 SMNVEV (reference sequence). The CDR3 sequence is CASGQGGWAGYTF. The DNA for the CDR3 is TGTGCCAGTGGACAGGGTGGTTGGGCTGGCTACACCTTC.

The chain links TRBV13 to TRBJ2-4; TRBD2 matches 14 bases. J lost 2 bases, V lost 5 bases, and 8 bases had no gene match. The CDR3 is 18 residues long. CDR1 is PRHDT and CDR2 is FYEKMQ in the germline V gene (reference sequence). CDR3 sequence (DNA): TGTGCCAGCAGCCTGGGGACTAGCGGGAGTGGATCCAAAAACATTCAGTACTTC. This gives the protein CASSLGTSGSGSKNIQYF.

The CDR3 reads CASSFTPGQGSRNTEAFF. DNA for the CDR3: TGCGCCAGCAGCTTCACTCCCGGACAGGGTAGTAGGAACACTGAAGCTTTCTTT. This chain connects TRBV5-1 to TRBJ1-1, with 8 bases matching TRBD1. From germline, CDR1 is SGHRS and CDR2 YFSETQ. The V and J ends lost 2 bases and 1 base, in that order; junction bases with no gene match: 13. CDR3 length equals 18 residues.

The chain uses TRBV9 and TRBJ1-4; no definite D call. The CDR3 is made up of 14 amino acids. V was shortened by 0 bases and J by 4 bases, with 7 bases between the two germline ends. Germline loops: CDR1 SGDLS, CDR2 YYNGEE. CDR3 in amino acids: CASSVGLNNEKLFF. DNA of the CDR3: TGTGCCAGCAGCGTAGGGCTTAATAATGAAAAACTGTTTTTT.

This clone showed up just a few times. The chain carries TRBV30 and TRBJ2-3, with 7 bases lining up with TRBD2. Germline values: CDR1 GTSNPN, CDR2 SVGIG (reference sequence). With V trimmed by 3 bases and J by 2 bases, 5 bases remained unmatched. CDR3 length equals 14 residues. CDR3 protein: CAWRLATITDTQYF. The CDR3 DNA is TGTGCCTGGAGACTAGCGACCATCACAGATACGCAGTATTTT.

The chain couples TRBV30 to TRBJ2-3, with a possible D match to TRBD2 (6 bases). Trimming stripped 3 bases from V and 6 bases from J, with 16 bases between. Germline V lookup: CDR1 GTSNPN, CDR2 SVGIG (reference sequence). This CDR3 region has 14 residues. In DNA form, the CDR3 reads TGTGCCTGGAGACCACCCGGAGGGTTGGATACGCAGTATTTT. It is translated as CAWRPPGGLDTQYF.

In this sample, this clone turned up once. The rearrangement links TRBV9 to TRBJ1-5; D uncertain. In germline, CDR1 is SGDLS, CDR2 YYNGEE. The CDR3 contains 14 residues. The ends were cut back, 0 bases at V and 6 bases at J, with 10 bases in the middle. CDR3 sequence reads: CASSVVLRSQPQHF. The DNA of the CDR3 is TGTGCCAGCAGCGTAGTATTGCGGAGTCAGCCCCAGCATTTT.

This clone came up a few times. The chain links TRBV19 to TRBJ2-7; TRBD1 aligns across 12 bases. The CDR3 totals 15 residues. CDR1 and CDR2 (germline): LNHDA, SQIVND (reference sequence). V was clipped by 5 bases and J by 5 bases; unmatched bases: 7. The chain's CDR3 is CASSVTGTGGNEQYF. The DNA of the CDR3 is TGTGCCAGTAGTGTAACCGGGACAGGGGGCAACGAGCAGTACTTC.

The rearrangement joins TRBV9 to TRBJ2-1; D is possibly TRBD2 (6 bases). CDR1 and CDR2 (germline): SGDLS, YYNGEE. V was cut by 3 bases and J by 4 bases, with 20 bases left in between. The CDR3 is 17 amino acids. Written as DNA, the CDR3 is TGTGCCAGCAGCGCGGGACCCGGGGCTAGCGAGTACAATGAGCAGTTCTTC. This translates into CASSAGPGASEYNEQFF.

This rearrangement joins TRBV19 to TRBJ2-3, with a possible D match to TRBD2 (5 bases). The CDR3 totals 14 residues. CDR1 and CDR2 (germline): LNHDA, SQIVND (reference sequence). Trimming stripped 10 bases from V and 1 base from J, with 15 bases between. The CDR3 reads CATRAPGGTDTQYF. CDR3 nucleotide sequence: TGTGCCACGAGGGCTCCCGGGGGCACAGATACGCAGTATTTT.

J is TRBJ2-2 and V is TRBV7-3; 8 bases fit TRBD1. Germline assignment: CDR1 SGHTA and CDR2 FQGTGA. The CDR3 covers 15 residues. Trimming cost V 5 bases and J 6 bases; bases outside gene matches: 8. Written as DNA, the CDR3 is TGTGCCAGCAGCCCCGGACAGGGCCCAGCCGGGGAGCTGTTTTTT. Amino acid sequence: CASSPGQGPAGELFF.

This clone was counted between two and nine times. V gene TRBV19 combines with J gene TRBJ1-6; 10 bases agree with TRBD1. With V trimmed by 7 bases and J by 6 bases, 12 bases remained unmatched. CDR3 length: 17 amino acids. In germline, CDR1 is LNHDA, CDR2 SQIVND (reference sequence). CDR3 nucleotides: TGTGCCAGTACAGGAGGAAAGACAGGGGGCCTTAATTCACCCCTCCACTTT. Protein sequence: CASTGGKTGGLNSPLHF.

The chain recombines TRBV28 with TRBJ2-7, with D maybe TRBD2 (5 bases). This CDR3 has 14 residues. V dropped 6 bases and J dropped 6 bases, with 18 bases sitting between them. Germline-derived CDR1 and CDR2 are MDHEN and SYDVKM. The DNA of the CDR3 is TGTGCCAGCAGCCATGGTGCGGGTTATTTCGAGCAGTACTTC. As protein: CASSHGAGYFEQYF.

The rearrangement uses TRBV19 and TRBJ1-1, with D perhaps TRBD1 (6 bases). CDR3 length: 13 amino acids. Germline CDR1 is LNHDA and CDR2 is SQIVND (reference sequence). Trimming removed 6 bases from V and 2 bases from J, with 10 bases in between. CDR3 in amino acids: CASRMTGNTEAFF. The CDR3 DNA reads as TGTGCCAGTAGGATGACAGGAAACACTGAAGCTTTCTTT.

This rearrangement joins TRBV27 to TRBJ2-1; the match to TRBD2 covers 10 bases. J gave up 3 bases and V 1 base, and 24 bases lay outside the gene matches. Germline V lookup: CDR1 MNHEY, CDR2 SMNVEV (reference sequence). The CDR3 is made up of 23 amino acids. The CDR3 loop is CASSLFSTAPPHLAGVNYNEQFF. The CDR3 DNA follows: TGTGCCAGCAGTTTATTTAGTACCGCCCCCCCTCATCTAGCGGGAGTAAACTACAATGAGCAGTTCTTC.

This chain joins TRBV5-1 and TRBJ2-1, with 10 bases fitting TRBD1. The CDR3 is 15 amino acids. The trim removed 4 bases at V and 10 bases at J, leaving 11 bases unmatched. Germline V CDR1 and CDR2: SGHRS, YFSETQ. The CDR3 region is CASSPPGQGRGEQFF. CDR3 in DNA: TGCGCCAGCAGCCCTCCGGGACAGGGGAGGGGGGAGCAGTTCTTC.

The rearrangement links TRBV11-2 to TRBJ2-1, with 7 bases identical to TRBD2. Germline V CDR1 and CDR2: SGHAT, FQNNGV. This CDR3 region has 16 residues. After removal of 2 bases from V and 4 bases from J, the junction contained 8 bases not matched to a gene. In nucleotides, the CDR3 is TGTGCCAGCAGCTTAAGAAGCCTAGCGGCTTACAATGAGCAGTTCTTC. As protein: CASSLRSLAAYNEQFF. The variable domain in full, completed from reference TRBV11-2 and TRBJ2-1, reads EAGVAQSPRYKIIEKRQSVAFWCNPISGHATLYWYQQILGQGPKLLIQFQNNGVVDDSQLPKDRFSAERLKGVDSTLKIQPAKLEDSAVYLCASSLRSLAAYNEQFFGPGTRLTVL.

CDR3 residues: CASSRRGLAGTDTQYF. CDR3 DNA sequence: TGCGCCAGCAGCCGCCGCGGACTAGCCGGTACAGATACGCAGTATTTT. The rearrangement links TRBV4-3 to TRBJ2-3; TRBD2 matches 8 bases. J was trimmed by 3 bases and V by 4 bases; bases with no gene match: 9. Germline V gives CDR1 LGHNA, CDR2 YSLEER. This CDR3 has 16 residues.

Of note for this clone: The sample holds other DNA sequences that translate to the same CDR3. This chain joins TRBV27 and TRBJ1-3; the match to TRBD1 covers 9 bases. Germline lookup yields CDR1 MNHEY and CDR2 SMNVEV (reference sequence). The CDR3 runs to 14 residues. V shed 5 bases and J 2 bases; nucleotides not matched to a gene: 1. The CDR3 nucleotides read TGTGCCAGCAGTCGGACAGGGGCTGGAAACACCATATATTTT. Amino acids: CASSRTGAGNTIYF.